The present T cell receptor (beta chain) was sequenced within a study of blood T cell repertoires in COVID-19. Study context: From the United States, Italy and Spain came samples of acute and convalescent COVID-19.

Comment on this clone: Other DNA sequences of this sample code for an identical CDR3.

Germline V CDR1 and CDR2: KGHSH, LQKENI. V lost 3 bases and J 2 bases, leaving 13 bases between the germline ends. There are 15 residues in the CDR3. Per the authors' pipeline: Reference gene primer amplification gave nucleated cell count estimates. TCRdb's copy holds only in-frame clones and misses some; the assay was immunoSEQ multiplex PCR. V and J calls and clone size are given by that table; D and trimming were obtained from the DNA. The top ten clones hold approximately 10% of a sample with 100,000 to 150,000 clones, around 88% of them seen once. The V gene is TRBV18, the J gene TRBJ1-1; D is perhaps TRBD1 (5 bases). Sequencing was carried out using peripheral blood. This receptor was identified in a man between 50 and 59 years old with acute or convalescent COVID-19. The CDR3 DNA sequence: TGTGCCAGCTCACCGACGACAGATTCTAACACTGAAGCTTTCTTT. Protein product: CASSPTTDSNTEAFF.